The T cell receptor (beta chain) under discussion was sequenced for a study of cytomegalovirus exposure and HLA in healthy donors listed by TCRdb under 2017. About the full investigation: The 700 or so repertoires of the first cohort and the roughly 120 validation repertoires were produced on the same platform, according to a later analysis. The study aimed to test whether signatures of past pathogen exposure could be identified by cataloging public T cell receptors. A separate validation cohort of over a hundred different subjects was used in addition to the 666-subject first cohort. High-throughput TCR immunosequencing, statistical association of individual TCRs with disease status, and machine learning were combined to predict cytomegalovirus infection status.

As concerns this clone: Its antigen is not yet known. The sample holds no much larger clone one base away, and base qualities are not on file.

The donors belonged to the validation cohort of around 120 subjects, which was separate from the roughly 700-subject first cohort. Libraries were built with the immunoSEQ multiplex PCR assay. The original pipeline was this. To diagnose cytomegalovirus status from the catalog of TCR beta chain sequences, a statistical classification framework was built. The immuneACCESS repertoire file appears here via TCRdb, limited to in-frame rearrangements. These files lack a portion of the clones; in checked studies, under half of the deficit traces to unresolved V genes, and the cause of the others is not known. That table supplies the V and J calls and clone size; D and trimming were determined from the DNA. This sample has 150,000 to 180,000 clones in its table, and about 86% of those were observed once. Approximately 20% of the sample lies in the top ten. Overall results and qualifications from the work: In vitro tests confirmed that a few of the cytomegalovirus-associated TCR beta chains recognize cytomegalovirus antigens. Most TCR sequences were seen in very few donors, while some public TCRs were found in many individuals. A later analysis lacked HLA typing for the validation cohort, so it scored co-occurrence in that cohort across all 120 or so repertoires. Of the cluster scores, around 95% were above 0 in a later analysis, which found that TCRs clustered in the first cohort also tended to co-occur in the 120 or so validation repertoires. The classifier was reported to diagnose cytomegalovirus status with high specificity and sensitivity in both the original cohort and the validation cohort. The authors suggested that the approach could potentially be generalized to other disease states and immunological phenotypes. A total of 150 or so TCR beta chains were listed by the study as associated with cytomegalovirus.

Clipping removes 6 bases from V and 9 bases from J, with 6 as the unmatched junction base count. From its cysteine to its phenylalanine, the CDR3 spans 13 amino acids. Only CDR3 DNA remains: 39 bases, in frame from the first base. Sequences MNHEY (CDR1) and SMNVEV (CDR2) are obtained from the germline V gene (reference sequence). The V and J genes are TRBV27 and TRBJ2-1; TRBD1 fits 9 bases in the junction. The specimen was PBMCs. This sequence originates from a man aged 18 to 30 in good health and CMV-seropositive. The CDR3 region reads CASSWTGEGEQFF. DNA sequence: TGTGCCAGCAGCTGGACAGGGGAGGGTGAGCAGTTCTTC.